This entry features one T cell receptor beta chain sequence. This CDR3 is built from 16 residues. V gave up 5 bases and J gave up 2 bases; unmatched junction bases: 9. CDR1 and CDR2 from the germline V gene are MNHEY and SMNVEV (reference sequence). The data stem from a study of blood T cell repertoires in COVID-19. TCRdb keeps only in-frame clones here, not all; method: immunoSEQ multiplex PCR. The sample yields 200,000 to 300,000 clones, roughly 81% seen once. Sequencing was carried out using peripheral blood. The receptor was isolated from an elderly woman with COVID-19, enrolled during active disease. This rearrangement joins TRBV27 to TRBJ2-1; 7 bases are shared with TRBD1. CDR3 sequence (DNA): TGTGCCAGCAGTCCGAACAGGGGTAGGGCCTACAATGAGCAGTTCTTC. Protein sequence: CASSPNRGRAYNEQFF.